These 26 T cell receptor beta chains were all obtained from the same sample, sequenced in a study of T cells after yellow fever vaccination. TCRdb fed the 5' RACE reads into MiXCR, producing one record per CDR3 protein. The table shows a few hundred thousand distinct CDR3 sequences, with less than 20% occurring only once. The starting material was PBMCs, obtained 5 to 6 days after the first yellow fever vaccination. Receptors were obtained from a man younger than 35 who received the YFV17D yellow fever vaccine.

This chain uses TRBV9 with TRBJ2-2; D is unclear. Per the germline V gene, CDR1 is SGDLS and CDR2 is YYNGEE. The CDR3 runs to 13 residues. Deletions cut 7 bases from V and 0 bases from J, with 7 bases between. CDR3 amino acids: CASAAANTGELFF. CDR3 nucleotide sequence: TGTGCCAGCGCGGCTGCGAACACCGGGGAGCTGTTTTTT.

This sequence joins TRBV5-1 and TRBJ2-7, with 12 bases lining up with TRBD1. Germline V gene data show CDR1 as SGHRS and CDR2 as YFSETQ. The CDR3 is 14 residues long. The junction had 6 bases not matched to a gene; V was cut back by 5 bases and J by 6 bases. The CDR3 here is CASRPGQGASEQYF. The CDR3 nucleotides are TGCGCCAGCAGACCGGGACAGGGGGCCTCCGAGCAGTACTTC.

This rearrangement joins TRBV5-1 to TRBJ2-1; D is possibly TRBD1 (6 bases). The CDR3 totals 15 residues. Trimming left V 0 bases short and J 6 bases short, with 13 bases between. CDR1 is SGHRS, CDR2 YFSETQ, per germline. The CDR3 nucleotides read TGCGCCAGCAGCTTGGAACAGGGTGGGCCCAATGAGCAGTTCTTC. Translating gives CASSLEQGGPNEQFF.

The gene calls are TRBV5-5 and TRBJ2-7; a possible D gene is TRBD1 (5 bases). The CDR3 length is 14 residues. Trimming pared 1 base from V and 3 bases from J, leaving 11 bases between. Per the germline V gene, CDR1 is SGHKS and CDR2 is YYEKEE (reference sequence). CDR3 coding DNA: TGTGCCAGCAGCTTGTGGCAGGGTAGCTACGAGCAGTACTTC. The encoded protein is CASSLWQGSYEQYF. The whole variable domain, filled in from reference TRBV5-5 and TRBJ2-7, reads DAGVTQSPTHLIKTRGQQVTLRCSPISGHKSVSWYQQVLGQGPQFIFQYYEKEERGRGNFPDRFSARQFPNYSSELNVNALLLGDSALYLCASSLWQGSYEQYFGPGTRLTVT.

This clonotype was observed many times. The chain carries TRBV7-2 and TRBJ2-1, with 8 nucleotides matching TRBD1. Losses at the gene ends were 5 bases for V and 8 bases for J; bases not matched to a gene: 5. The CDR3 length is 13 residues. Germline V CDR1 and CDR2: SGHTA, FQGNSA. CDR3 sequence (DNA): TGTGCCAGCAGCGACGACAGGGGCGATGAGCAGTTCTTC. Amino acids: CASSDDRGDEQFF.

In this sample, this clonotype turned up a few times. The chain joins TRBV24-1 to TRBJ1-2; 11 nucleotides line up with TRBD1. This CDR3 contains 17 residues. V was pared by 3 bases and J by 5 bases, with 10 bases of the junction left unmatched. CDR1 and CDR2 from the germline V gene are KGHDR and SFDVKD. The chain's CDR3 is CATSDGGTGGSQYGYTF. Written as DNA, the CDR3 is TGTGCCACCAGTGATGGGGGGACAGGGGGATCTCAGTATGGCTACACCTTC.

As for this clonotype: Relative to the germline gene, one junction end is altered; a read error may explain this. The chain recombines TRBV5-7 with TRBJ1-5; D is unresolved. TRBV5-7 is sorted into the ORF group, with uncertain function. CDR3 length equals 15 residues. CDR3 sequence (DNA): TGTGCCAGCAGCTTGAAGGCCTATAGCAATCATCCCCAGCATTTT. Translated, it gives CASSLKAYSNHPQHF.

The chain has TRBV28 and TRBJ2-1; D is unclear. Germline V gene sequence: CDR1 MDHEN, CDR2 SYDVKM. CDR3 length: 15 amino acids. Trimming cost V 5 bases and J 4 bases, with 15 bases left between them. The CDR3 loop is CASSGRRAEYNEQFF. CDR3 bases: TGTGCCAGCAGTGGACGACGGGCCGAATACAATGAGCAGTTCTTC. The full variable domain, completed using reference TRBV28 and TRBJ2-1, is DVKVTQSSRYLVKRTGEKVFLECVQDMDHENMFWYRQDPGLGLRLIYFSYDVKMKEKGDIPEGYSVSREKKERFSLILESASTNQTSMYLCASSGRRAEYNEQFFGPGTRLTVL.

The gene calls are TRBV13 and TRBJ2-7; 9 positions agree with TRBD1. The CDR3 consists of 14 residues. Germline CDR1 and CDR2: PRHDT and FYEKMQ (reference sequence). V gave up 8 bases and J gave up 7 bases; unmatched junction bases: 12. CDR3 sequence reads: CASCIRDRVGEQYF. The CDR3 bases are TGTGCCAGCTGCATCCGGGACAGGGTGGGAGAGCAGTACTTC.

This sequence joins TRBV2 and TRBJ2-7, with D possibly TRBD2 on 6 matching bases. The CDR3 consists of 15 residues. Germline assignment: CDR1 SNHLY and CDR2 FYNNEI. Trimming took off 7 bases at V and 0 bases at J, with 16 bases between the two ends. CDR3 DNA: TGTGCCAGCACCTGGCGGCTAGCGTCCTCCTACGAGCAGTACTTC. As protein: CASTWRLASSYEQYF. Full variable domain (remainder filled in from reference TRBV2 and TRBJ2-7): EPEVTQTPSHQVTQMGQEVILRCVPISNHLYFYWYRQILGQKVEFLVSFYNNEISEKSEIFDDQFSVERPDGSNFTLKIRSTKLEDSAMYFCASTWRLASSYEQYFGPGTRLTVT.

The gene calls are TRBV19 and TRBJ2-7; D is unresolved. The V end lost 3 bases, the J end lost 7 bases, and 10 bases lay between the germline ends. There are 12 residues in the CDR3. CDR1 and CDR2 from the germline V gene are LNHDA and SQIVND (reference sequence). CDR3 DNA sequence: TGTGCCAGTAGTATTGTCAATGGGGAGCAGTACTTC. It is translated as CASSIVNGEQYF.

The chain has TRBV9 and TRBJ1-1, with D perhaps matching TRBD1 (6 bases). The CDR3 is 14 residues long. CDR1 SGDLS and CDR2 YYNGEE come from the germline V gene. The V end lost 3 bases, the J end lost 1 base, and 10 bases lay between the germline ends. The DNA for the CDR3 is TGTGCCAGCAGCGACCCCAGGGGGAACACTGAAGCTTTCTTT. This encodes CASSDPRGNTEAFF.

This chain links TRBV7-2 with TRBJ1-1; D is ambiguous. Looked up from germline, CDR1 is SGHTA and CDR2 is FQGNSA. The CDR3 loop spans 13 amino acids. The V and J ends lost 1 base and 7 bases respectively, with 10 bases between them. CDR3 residues: CASSLGLPGEAFF. The CDR3 DNA follows: TGTGCCAGCAGCTTAGGCTTACCGGGTGAAGCTTTCTTT. Complete variable domain (other parts from reference TRBV7-2 and TRBJ1-1): GAGVSQSPSNKVTEKGKDVELRCDPISGHTALYWYRQSLGQGLEFLIYFQGNSAPDKSGLPSDRFSAERTGGSVSTLTIQRTQQEDSAVYLCASSLGLPGEAFFGQGTRLTVV.

This clonotype was counted ten times or more. The chain has TRBV3-1 and TRBJ2-1, with D possibly TRBD2 on 7 matching bases. Germline V gene sequence: CDR1 LGHDT, CDR2 YNNKEL (reference sequence). V lost 5 bases, J lost 0 bases, and 11 bases lay in between. The CDR3 spans 15 residues. As DNA, the CDR3 is TGTGCCAGCAGCGTGGGGGGGCCCTCCTACAATGAGCAGTTCTTC. Amino acids: CASSVGGPSYNEQFF.

The table lists this clonotype with a few counts. No DNA is shown, since the ends of the CDR3 on it are uncertain; the CDR3 is the one TCRdb lists. This sequence joins TRBV28 and TRBJ2-7; TRBD1 reflects the table's D call only, with no check against the DNA. The CDR3 adds up to 15 amino acids, both ends counted. Germline V gene data show CDR1 as MDHEN and CDR2 as SYDVKM. The CDR3 is CASSFGPGGNYEQYV.

The V and J genes are TRBV9 and TRBJ2-4; 11 nucleotides align to TRBD2. This CDR3 spans 14 amino acids. The V gene end was trimmed by 3 bases and the J gene end by 5 bases; junction bases not matched to a gene: 1. CDR1 is SGDLS, CDR2 YYNGEE, per germline. CDR3 sequence: CASSAGLAENIQYF. CDR3 nucleotide sequence: TGTGCCAGCAGCGCGGGACTAGCGGAAAACATTCAGTACTTC.

The chain combines TRBV4-1 with TRBJ2-1; 12 positions agree with TRBD1. In germline, CDR1 is MGHRA, CDR2 YSYEKL. CDR3 length equals 15 residues. V lost 4 bases to trimming and J lost 8 bases; unmatched junction nucleotides: 6. Here the CDR3 DNA reads TGCGCCAGCAGCCCGCGGGACAGGGGGCTGGATGAGCAGTTCTTC. Its protein product is CASSPRDRGLDEQFF.

This clonotype was observed a few times. The chain is built from TRBV6-5 and TRBJ2-7; D call uncertain. Trimming took 2 bases from V and 5 from J, leaving 10 bases between them. CDR1 and CDR2 (germline): MNHEY, SVGAGI. This CDR3 has 13 amino acids. The CDR3 region is CASSYMGNHEQYF. The CDR3 DNA reads as TGTGCCAGCAGTTACATGGGGAACCACGAGCAGTACTTC.

This clonotype was seen only a few times. The V call is TRBV27, the J call TRBJ2-5; possible D gene TRBD1, 5 bases. The CDR3 runs 14 residues. Trimming removed 5 bases at V and 4 bases at J, with 14 bases between. Germline V gives CDR1 MNHEY, CDR2 SMNVEV (reference sequence). The CDR3 DNA reads as TGTGCCAGCAGTCCCATTGCAGGGATAGAGACCCAGTACTTC. It specifies CASSPIAGIETQYF.

This clonotype was seen more than once but under ten times. J is TRBJ1-2 and V is TRBV20-1; D gene uncertain. The CDR3 length is 12 residues. Germline assignment: CDR1 DFQATT and CDR2 SNEGSKA (reference sequence). Trimming took 1 base from V and 6 from J, leaving 9 bases between them. CDR3 protein: CSARVHGDGYTF. The CDR3 nucleotides are TGCAGTGCTAGAGTACACGGCGATGGCTACACCTTC.

This clonotype was observed a handful of times. The chain employs TRBV6-1 and TRBJ2-6; perhaps TRBD2 as D (6 bases). Trimming left V 5 bases short and J 0 bases short, with 14 bases between. Germline V CDR1 and CDR2: MNHNS, SASEGT. CDR3 length: 17 amino acids. CDR3 amino acids: CASSPSGYDSGANVLTF. CDR3 nucleotide sequence: TGTGCCAGCAGTCCCAGCGGGTACGACTCTGGGGCCAACGTCCTGACTTTC.

This clonotype was seen a few times. V and J are TRBV6-5 and TRBJ2-1; TRBD2 agrees at 9 bases. Germline V CDR1 and CDR2: MNHEY, SVGAGI. With V trimmed by 0 bases and J by 7 bases, 7 bases remained unmatched. This CDR3 comprises 16 residues. CDR3 coding DNA: TGTGCCAGCAGTTACTCGGCGGGGGGGCCGGGGAATGAGCAGTTCTTC. It encodes CASSYSAGGPGNEQFF.

This clonotype occurred many times. V and J are TRBV18 and TRBJ2-3, with 11 bases identical to TRBD2. Losses at the gene ends were 3 bases for V and 2 bases for J; bases not matched to a gene: 4. The germline gives CDR1 KGHSH, CDR2 LQKENI. CDR3 length equals 16 residues. CDR3 loop: CASSPLAGGTTDTQYF. CDR3 DNA: TGTGCCAGCTCACCCCTAGCGGGGGGTACCACAGATACGCAGTATTTT.

A few counts support this clonotype. The chain recombines TRBV19 with TRBJ2-7, with TRBD2 matching 7 bases. This CDR3 comprises 13 residues. V shed 5 bases and J 5 bases; nucleotides not matched to a gene: 6. Germline CDR1 LNHDA, CDR2 SQIVND (reference sequence). The CDR3 sequence is CASSYGTIDEQYF. The CDR3 bases are TGTGCCAGTAGTTACGGGACTATAGACGAGCAGTACTTC.

This CDR3 is CASSPLAPEPETQYF. In DNA, the CDR3 is TGTGCCAGCTCACCCCTTGCGCCTGAACCAGAGACCCAGTACTTC. J is TRBJ2-5 and V is TRBV18; D is unclear. V lost 3 bases, J lost 4 bases, and 15 bases lay in between. Germline V gene data show CDR1 as KGHSH and CDR2 as LQKENI. This CDR3 contains 15 residues.

V and J are TRBV4-1 and TRBJ1-4; D is perhaps TRBD1 (6 bases). Trimming cost V 3 bases and J 8 bases, with 19 bases left between them. Germline loops: CDR1 MGHRA, CDR2 YSYEKL. The CDR3 extends over 16 amino acids. The CDR3 nucleotides are TGCGCCAGCAGCCAGCCGATTGCGCAGGGGCGGGAAAAACTGTTTTTT. It yields the protein CASSQPIAQGREKLFF.